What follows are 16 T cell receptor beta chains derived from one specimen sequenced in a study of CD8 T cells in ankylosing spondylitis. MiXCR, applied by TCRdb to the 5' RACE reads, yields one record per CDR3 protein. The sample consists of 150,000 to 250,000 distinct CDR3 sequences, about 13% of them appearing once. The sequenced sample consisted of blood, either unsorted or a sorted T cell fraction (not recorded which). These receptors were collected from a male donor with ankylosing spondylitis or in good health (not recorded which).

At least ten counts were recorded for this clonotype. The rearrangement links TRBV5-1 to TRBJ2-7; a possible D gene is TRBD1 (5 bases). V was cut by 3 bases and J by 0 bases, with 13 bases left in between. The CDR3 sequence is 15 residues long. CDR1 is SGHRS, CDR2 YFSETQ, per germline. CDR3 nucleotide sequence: TGCGCCAGCAGCTCATTGACAGCCCGCTCCTACGAGCAGTACTTC. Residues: CASSSLTARSYEQYF.

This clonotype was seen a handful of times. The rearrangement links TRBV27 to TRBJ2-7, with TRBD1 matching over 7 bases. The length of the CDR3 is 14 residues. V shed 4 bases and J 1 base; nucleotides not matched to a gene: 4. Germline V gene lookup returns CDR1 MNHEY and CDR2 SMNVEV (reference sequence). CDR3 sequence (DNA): TGTGCCAGCAGTTCAGGGACAGCATCCTACGAGCAGTACTTC. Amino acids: CASSSGTASYEQYF.

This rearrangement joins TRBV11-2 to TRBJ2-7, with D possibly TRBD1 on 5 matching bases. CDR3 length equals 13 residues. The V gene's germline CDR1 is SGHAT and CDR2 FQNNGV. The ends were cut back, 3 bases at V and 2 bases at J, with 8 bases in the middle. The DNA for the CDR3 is TGTGCCAGCAGCTTTGACAGCGCCTACGAGCAGTACTTC. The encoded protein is CASSFDSAYEQYF.

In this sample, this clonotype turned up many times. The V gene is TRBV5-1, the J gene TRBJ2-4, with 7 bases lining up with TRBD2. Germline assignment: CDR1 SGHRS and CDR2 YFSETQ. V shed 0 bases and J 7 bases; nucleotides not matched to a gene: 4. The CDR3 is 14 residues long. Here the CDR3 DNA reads TGCGCCAGCAGCTTGGGCGGGAGCAATAACATTCAGTACTTC. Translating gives CASSLGGSNNIQYF. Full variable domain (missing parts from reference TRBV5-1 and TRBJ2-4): KAGVTQTPRYLIKTRGQQVTLSCSPISGHRSVSWYQQTPGQGLQFLFEYFSETQRNKGNFPGRFSGRQFSNSRSEMNVSTLELGDSALYLCASSLGGSNNIQYFGAGTRLSVL.

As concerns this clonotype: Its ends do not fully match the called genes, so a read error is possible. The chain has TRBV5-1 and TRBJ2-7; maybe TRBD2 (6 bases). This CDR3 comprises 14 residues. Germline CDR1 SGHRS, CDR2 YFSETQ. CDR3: CASSPLGGKAEQCF. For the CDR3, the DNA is TGCGCCAGCAGCCCCCTGGGCGGGAAGGCCGAGCAGTGCTTC.

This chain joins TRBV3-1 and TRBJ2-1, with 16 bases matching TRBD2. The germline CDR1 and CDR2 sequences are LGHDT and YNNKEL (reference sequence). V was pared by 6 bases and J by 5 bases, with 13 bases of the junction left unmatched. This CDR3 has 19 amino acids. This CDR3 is CASRPNPGLAGGLNNEQFF. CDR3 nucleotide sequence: TGTGCCAGCAGACCCAACCCGGGACTAGCGGGAGGGCTGAACAATGAGCAGTTCTTC.

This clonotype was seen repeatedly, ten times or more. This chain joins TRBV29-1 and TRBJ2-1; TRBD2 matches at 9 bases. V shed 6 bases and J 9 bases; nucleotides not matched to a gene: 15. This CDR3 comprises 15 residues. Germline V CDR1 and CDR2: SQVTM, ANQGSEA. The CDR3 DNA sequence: TGCAGCGTCACAGGGGAAGCGGGGGGCCCCAGTGAGCAGTTCTTC. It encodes CSVTGEAGGPSEQFF.

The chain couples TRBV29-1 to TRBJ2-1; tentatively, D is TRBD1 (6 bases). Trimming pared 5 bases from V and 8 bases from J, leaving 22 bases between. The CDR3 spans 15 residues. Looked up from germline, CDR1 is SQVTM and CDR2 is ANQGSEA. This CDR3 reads CSVTLFGGLFDEQFF. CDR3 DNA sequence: TGCAGCGTTACCCTCTTTGGGGGCCTCTTTGATGAGCAGTTCTTC.

The CDR3 sequence is CASSPIGQASLNEQYF. The CDR3 region has the DNA TGTGCCAGCAGCCCGATAGGACAGGCCTCTCTCAACGAGCAGTACTTC. The J gene is TRBJ2-7, the V gene TRBV9, with 7 bases matching TRBD1. Unmatched junction bases numbered 15, after V lost 4 bases and J lost 5 bases. Germline V gene lookup returns CDR1 SGDLS and CDR2 YYNGEE. The CDR3 is 16 residues long.

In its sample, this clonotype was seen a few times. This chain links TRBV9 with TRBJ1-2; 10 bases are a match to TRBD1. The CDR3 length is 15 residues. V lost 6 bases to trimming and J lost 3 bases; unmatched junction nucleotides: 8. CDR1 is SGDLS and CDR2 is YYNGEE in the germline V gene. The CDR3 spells CASTPTGGPHYGYTF. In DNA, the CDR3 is TGTGCCAGCACCCCGACAGGGGGCCCCCACTATGGCTACACCTTC.

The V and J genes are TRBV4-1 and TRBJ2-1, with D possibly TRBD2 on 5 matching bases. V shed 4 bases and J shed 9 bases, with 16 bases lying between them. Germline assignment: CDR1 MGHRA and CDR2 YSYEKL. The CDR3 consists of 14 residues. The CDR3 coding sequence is TGCGCCAGCAGCCCCAATGGGCTAGCCGCTGAGCAGTTCTTC. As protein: CASSPNGLAAEQFF.

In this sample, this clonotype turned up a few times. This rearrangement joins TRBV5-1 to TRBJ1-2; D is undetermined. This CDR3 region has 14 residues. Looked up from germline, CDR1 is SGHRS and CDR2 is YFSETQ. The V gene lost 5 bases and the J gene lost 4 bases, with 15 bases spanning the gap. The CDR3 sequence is CASRSVDGVYGYTF. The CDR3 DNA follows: TGCGCCAGCAGATCGGTCGACGGAGTCTATGGCTACACCTTC.

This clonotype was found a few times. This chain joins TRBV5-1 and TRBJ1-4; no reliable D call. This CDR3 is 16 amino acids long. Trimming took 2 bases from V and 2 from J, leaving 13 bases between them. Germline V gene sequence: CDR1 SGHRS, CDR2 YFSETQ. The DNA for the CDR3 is TGCGCCAGCAGCTTCGCGGAAGGGTCCACTAATGAAAAACTGTTTTTT. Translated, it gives CASSFAEGSTNEKLFF.

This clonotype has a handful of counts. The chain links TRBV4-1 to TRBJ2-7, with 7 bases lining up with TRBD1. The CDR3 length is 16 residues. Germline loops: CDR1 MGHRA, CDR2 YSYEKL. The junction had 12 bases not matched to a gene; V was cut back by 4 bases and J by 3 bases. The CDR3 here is CASSPHGTAGNYEQYF. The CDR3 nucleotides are TGCGCCAGCAGCCCCCACGGGACAGCCGGGAACTACGAGCAGTACTTC.

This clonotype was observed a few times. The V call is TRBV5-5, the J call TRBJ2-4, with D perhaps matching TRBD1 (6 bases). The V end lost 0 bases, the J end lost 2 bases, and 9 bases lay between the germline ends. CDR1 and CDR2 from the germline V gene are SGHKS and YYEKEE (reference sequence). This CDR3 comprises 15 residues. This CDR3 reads CASSLVTGSKNIQYF. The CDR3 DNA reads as TGTGCCAGCAGCTTGGTCACAGGGTCCAAAAACATTCAGTACTTC.

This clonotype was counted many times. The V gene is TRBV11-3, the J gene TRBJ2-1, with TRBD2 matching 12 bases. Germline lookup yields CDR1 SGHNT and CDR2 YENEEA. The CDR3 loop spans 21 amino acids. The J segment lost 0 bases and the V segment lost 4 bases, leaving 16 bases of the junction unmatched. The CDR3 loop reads CASSSYLRTSGNQPSYNEQFF. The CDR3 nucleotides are TGTGCCAGCAGCTCCTACCTTCGGACTAGCGGGAACCAACCCTCCTACAATGAGCAGTTCTTC.